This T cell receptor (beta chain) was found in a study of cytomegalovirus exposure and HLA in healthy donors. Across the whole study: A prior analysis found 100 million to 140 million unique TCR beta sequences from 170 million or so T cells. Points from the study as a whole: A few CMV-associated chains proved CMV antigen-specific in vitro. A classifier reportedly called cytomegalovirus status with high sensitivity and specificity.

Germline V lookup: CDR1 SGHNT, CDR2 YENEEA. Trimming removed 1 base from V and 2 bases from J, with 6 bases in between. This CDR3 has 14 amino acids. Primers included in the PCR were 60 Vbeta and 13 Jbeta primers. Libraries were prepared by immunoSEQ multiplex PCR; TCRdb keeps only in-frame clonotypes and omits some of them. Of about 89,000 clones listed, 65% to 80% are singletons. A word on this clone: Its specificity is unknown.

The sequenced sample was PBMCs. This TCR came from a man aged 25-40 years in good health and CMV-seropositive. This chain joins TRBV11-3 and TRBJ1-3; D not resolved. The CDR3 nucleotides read TGTGCCAGCAGCTTAGGAACGGCTGGAAACACCATATATTTT. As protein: CASSLGTAGNTIYF. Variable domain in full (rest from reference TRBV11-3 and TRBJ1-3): EAGVVQSPRYKIIEKKQPVAFWCNPISGHNTLYWYLQNLGQGPELLIRYENEEAVDDSQLPKDRFSAERLKGVDSTLKIQPAELGDSAVYLCASSLGTAGNTIYFGEGSWLTVV.